Presented here are 13 T cell receptor beta chains from one specimen sequenced in a study of blood T cells in healthy people across ages. Using a J-beta primer mix together with a sample-barcoded 5' primer, a second PCR was run for about 6 to 12 cycles. Each CDR3 protein gets one entry after TCRdb re-called the 5' RACE reads with MiXCR. The sample has some 900,000 distinct CDR3 sequences, roughly 50% seen once. The sample consisted of blood. These receptors came from a man aged 25-40 years in good health.

On this clonotype itself: The junction shows a germline mismatch at one end, possibly a read error. The chain is built from TRBV7-9 and TRBJ1-1, with TRBD1 identical over 7 bases. Germline V CDR1 and CDR2: SEHNR, FQNEAQ (reference sequence). This CDR3 is built from 15 residues. The CDR3 region has the DNA TGTGCCAGCAGGGAGACAGGGTCGATGAGCACTGGAGCTTTCTTT. Protein product: CASRETGSMSTGAFF.

This clonotype has a count of ten or more. V is TRBV3-1 and J is TRBJ1-4; tentative D call: TRBD1 (6 bases). Trimming left V 6 bases short and J 5 bases short, with 10 bases between. The CDR3 has 13 residues. Germline CDR1 reads LGHDT; CDR2 reads YNNKEL (reference sequence). The CDR3 loop is CASRQDRNEKLFF. CDR3 bases: TGTGCCAGCAGACAGGACAGAAATGAAAAACTGTTTTTT.

The rearrangement links TRBV14 to TRBJ2-3; 7 positions match TRBD1. The CDR3 is made up of 15 amino acids. CDR1 is SGHDN and CDR2 is FVKESK in the germline V gene. Trimming removed 4 bases from V and 4 bases from J; junction bases left unmatched: 8. CDR3 region: CASSPRGRGADTQYF. As DNA, the CDR3 is TGTGCCAGCAGCCCGAGGGGGCGCGGCGCAGATACGCAGTATTTT. Combining the CDR3 with reference TRBV14 and TRBJ2-3 gives the whole variable domain EAGVTQFPSHSVIEKGQTVTLRCDPISGHDNLYWYRRVMGKEIKFLLHFVKESKQDESGMPNNRFLAERTGGTYSTLKVQPAELEDSGVYFCASSPRGRGADTQYFGPGTRLTVL.

The chain links TRBV29-1 to TRBJ2-5; D perhaps matches TRBD2 (6 bases). This CDR3 is built from 12 residues. Germline-derived CDR1 and CDR2 are SQVTM and ANQGSEA. V shed 7 bases and J shed 2 bases, with 11 bases lying between them. This chain's CDR3 is CSDRLAQETQYF. The CDR3 DNA is TGCAGCGACAGGCTAGCGCAAGAGACCCAGTACTTC. Variable domain in full (rest from reference TRBV29-1 and TRBJ2-5): SAVISQKPSRDICQRGTSLTIQCQVDSQVTMMFWYRQQPGQSLTLIATANQGSEATYESGFVIDKFPISRPNLTFSTLTVSNMSPEDSSIYLCSDRLAQETQYFGPGTRLLVL.

The chain has TRBV10-3 and TRBJ1-4; TRBD1 aligns across 7 bases. The V gene's germline CDR1 is ENHRY and CDR2 SYGVKD. The trim removed 5 bases at V and 2 bases at J, leaving 2 bases unmatched. CDR3 length equals 14 residues. CDR3 loop: CAISTTGTNEKLFF. DNA for the CDR3: TGTGCCATCAGTACGACAGGGACTAATGAAAAACTGTTTTTT.

The chain links TRBV28 to TRBJ2-6; D not resolved. Germline CDR1 reads MDHEN; CDR2 reads SYDVKM. Trimming cost V 6 bases and J 0 bases, with 9 bases left between them. The CDR3 covers 15 residues. CDR3 DNA: TGTGCCAGCAGGAGTCCGAGCTCTGGGGCCAACGTCCTGACTTTC. This codes for CASRSPSSGANVLTF.

The sample holds a few counts of this clonotype. The chain couples TRBV10-3 to TRBJ2-7; 7 bases are a match to TRBD2. CDR1 is ENHRY and CDR2 is SYGVKD in the germline V gene. This CDR3 is built from 13 residues. After removal of 3 bases from V and 3 bases from J, the junction contained 2 bases not matched to a gene. The CDR3 DNA sequence: TGTGCCATCAGTGACCCGGGAGGCTACGAGCAGTACTTC. This translates into CAISDPGGYEQYF.

V usage is TRBV6-1 and J usage is TRBJ2-4, with TRBD2 as a possible D gene (6 bases). Trimming took 6 bases from V and 7 from J, leaving 19 bases between them. The CDR3 sequence is 15 residues long. Germline CDR1 and CDR2: MNHNS and SASEGT. The CDR3 coding sequence is TGTGCCAGCAGCCCCGAAGCGGGCGTACGGAACATTCAGTACTTC. Residues: CASSPEAGVRNIQYF.

This clonotype was observed a handful of times. J is TRBJ1-5 and V is TRBV4-2; D is unresolved. The CDR3 runs 15 residues. Germline CDR1 LGHNA, CDR2 YNFKEQ. V was trimmed by 0 bases and J by 3 bases, leaving 9 bases between them. The CDR3 region has the DNA TGTGCCAGCAGCCAAGACCCAGGATACAATCAGCCCCAGCATTTT. This codes for CASSQDPGYNQPQHF.

The chain links TRBV29-1 to TRBJ2-7; D possibly corresponds to TRBD1 (6 bases). This CDR3 region has 14 residues. Trimming took off 4 bases at V and 2 bases at J, with 15 bases between the two ends. Germline assignment: CDR1 SQVTM and CDR2 ANQGSEA. The CDR3 loop reads CSVVLTGSPYEQYF. DNA of the CDR3: TGCAGCGTTGTTCTGACAGGCTCCCCCTACGAGCAGTACTTC.

This chain joins TRBV11-3 and TRBJ2-3; 11 bases are a match to TRBD2. The V segment lost 5 bases and the J segment 3 bases; nucleotides outside the gene matches: 10. Looked up from germline, CDR1 is SGHNT and CDR2 is YENEEA. This CDR3 is 17 amino acids long. DNA of the CDR3: TGTGCCAGCAGCCGCGCCATTAGCGGGGGGGCGACAGATACGCAGTATTTT. Translating gives CASSRAISGGATDTQYF.

The V gene is TRBV9, the J gene TRBJ2-1, with D unresolved. V lost 0 bases, J lost 2 bases, and 9 bases lay in between. CDR1 is SGDLS and CDR2 is YYNGEE in the germline V gene. This CDR3 has 15 amino acids. The chain's CDR3 is CASSVAGLPYNEQFF. The CDR3 DNA reads as TGTGCCAGCAGCGTAGCCGGCCTTCCCTACAATGAGCAGTTCTTC.

Turning to this clonotype: At one end the junction does not follow the germline gene, possibly because of a read error. The J gene is TRBJ2-3, the V gene TRBV5-6; D call uncertain. The germline CDR1 and CDR2 sequences are SGHDT and YYEEEE. The CDR3 totals 18 residues. CDR3 coding DNA: TGTGCCAGCAGCTTGCTCCCATCCCGACCCAATTCAACAGATACGCGGTATTTT. It codes for CASSLLPSRPNSTDTRYF.